The 6 T cell receptor beta chains below all came from one sample that was sequenced in a study of T cells in Graves' hyperthyroidism and ophthalmopathy. Amplified TCR beta CDR3 regions came from RNA transcripts. During a first-round RT-PCR of the TCR CDR3, the HTBI primer set was used. MiXCR was run by TCRdb on the multiplex PCR reads, yielding one entry per CDR3 protein. The sample lists about 270,000 distinct CDR3 sequences, about 20% occurring once. Sequenced input: blood. The receptors here all came from a man aged 30-40 years with Graves' ophthalmopathy.

A few counts support this clonotype. The CDR3 DNA follows: TGTGCCAGCAGCTTAAACGGAAGGGCAGGGAAGAACAATGAGCAGTTCTTC. Translated, it gives CASSLNGRAGKNNEQFF. The chain uses TRBV7-3 and TRBJ2-1, with a tentative D call TRBD1 (5 bases). This CDR3 has 17 amino acids. Germline values: CDR1 SGHTA, CDR2 FQGTGA. The ends were cut back, 1 base at V and 5 bases at J, with 18 bases in the middle.

This clonotype was recorded many times. This chain joins TRBV29-1 and TRBJ2-1; TRBD2 might be the D (6 bases). V lost 6 bases, J lost 5 bases, and 14 bases lay in between. Germline V gene sequence: CDR1 SQVTM, CDR2 ANQGSEA. The CDR3 length is 13 residues. CDR3 DNA: TGCAGCGTCAATCTAGCGACAAACAATGAGCAGTTCTTC. Amino acids: CSVNLATNNEQFF.

In its sample, this clonotype was seen many times. The chain uses TRBV30 and TRBJ1-5, with a tentative D call TRBD1 (6 bases). Germline lookup yields CDR1 GTSNPN and CDR2 SVGIG (reference sequence). V gave up 0 bases and J gave up 7 bases, with 13 bases separating them. The CDR3 loop spans 14 amino acids. The CDR3 nucleotides read TGTGCCTGGAGTGTAGGGGCAGGGGAGCAGCCCCAGCATTTT. Translated, it gives CAWSVGAGEQPQHF.

The rearrangement uses TRBV24-1 and TRBJ2-5, with 11 bases aligning to TRBD2. Looked up from germline, CDR1 is KGHDR and CDR2 is SFDVKD. The CDR3 contains 16 residues. V lost 2 bases, J lost 4 bases, and 5 bases stayed unmatched. CDR3 in amino acids: CATSDWTSGSGETQYF. The CDR3 DNA sequence: TGTGCCACCAGTGATTGGACTAGCGGGTCTGGAGAGACCCAGTACTTC.

This clonotype came up a few times. Here the CDR3 reads CASSLNDRGIASSYNEQFF. CDR3 nucleotides: TGCGCCAGCAGCTTAAACGACAGGGGGATAGCGAGCTCCTACAATGAGCAGTTCTTC. The chain has TRBV5-1 and TRBJ2-1; TRBD1 matches at 9 bases. The CDR3 length is 19 residues. CDR1 SGHRS and CDR2 YFSETQ come from the germline V gene. With 2 bases clipped from V and 0 bases from J, the junction kept 12 bases outside the gene matches.

The chain uses TRBV29-1 and TRBJ2-7, with 9 bases that match TRBD2. Trimming removed 6 bases from V and 5 bases from J; junction bases left unmatched: 11. Germline lookup yields CDR1 SQVTM and CDR2 ANQGSEA. This CDR3 has 14 residues. The CDR3 here is CSVGVAGVVNEQYF. The CDR3 DNA sequence: TGCAGCGTGGGAGTAGCGGGAGTCGTAAACGAGCAGTACTTC.